This T cell receptor (beta chain) was found in a study of blood T cell repertoires in COVID-19. Sequencing used immunoSEQ multiplex PCR; TCRdb keeps in-frame clones, though not all of them. The sample carries about 220,000 clones, about 87% recorded once. The V gene lost 7 bases and the J gene lost 2 bases, with 6 bases spanning the gap. The CDR3 spans 12 residues. The clonotype originates from a woman under 40 who had recovered from COVID-19. The V and J genes are TRBV12-3 or TRBV12-4 and TRBJ1-3, with D unresolved. Input material: PBMCs or T cells enriched from blood (not recorded which). The CDR3 here is CASTVAGNTIYF. The CDR3 DNA sequence: TGTGCCAGCACGGTGGCTGGAAACACCATATATTTT.